This TCR beta chain was sequenced for a study of blood T cells in healthy people across ages. Alongside a J-beta primer mix, a sample-barcoded 5' primer served in a second PCR lasting roughly 7 to 12 cycles. Using its own MiXCR run on the 5' RACE reads, TCRdb lists one record per CDR3 protein. The repertoire holds about 1.4 million distinct CDR3 sequences, approximately 59% seen once, with 5.5% to 8% in the top ten. The receptor was isolated from a man younger than 30 in good health. What was sequenced was blood.

The CDR3 region is CSAASGRDEQYF. Written as DNA, the CDR3 is TGCAGCGCTGCTAGCGGGAGAGACGAGCAGTACTTC. V gene TRBV29-1 combines with J gene TRBJ2-5; 10 bases align to TRBD2. The end of the DNA aligns better with TRBJ2-7, so the J call may be wrong. The CDR3 sequence is 12 residues long. Germline V lookup: CDR1 SQVTM, CDR2 ANQGSEA.